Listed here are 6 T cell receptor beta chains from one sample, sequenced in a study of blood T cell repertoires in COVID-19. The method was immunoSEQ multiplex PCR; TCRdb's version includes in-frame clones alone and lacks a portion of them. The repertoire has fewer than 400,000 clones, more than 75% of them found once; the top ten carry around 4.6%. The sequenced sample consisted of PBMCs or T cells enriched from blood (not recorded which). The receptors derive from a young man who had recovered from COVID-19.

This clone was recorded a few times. The CDR3 nucleotides are TGTGCCAGCGGGGACAGGGCAAAGGATGGCTACACCTTC. It translates to CASGDRAKDGYTF. The V and J genes are TRBV28 and TRBJ1-2; 9 bases map to TRBD1. Germline-derived CDR1 and CDR2 are MDHEN and SYDVKM. The CDR3 totals 13 residues. J lost 6 bases, V lost 8 bases, and 7 bases had no gene match.

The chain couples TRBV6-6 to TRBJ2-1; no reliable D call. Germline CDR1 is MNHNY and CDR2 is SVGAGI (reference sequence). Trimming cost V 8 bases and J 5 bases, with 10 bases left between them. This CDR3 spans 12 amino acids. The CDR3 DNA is TGTGCCAGCGGGCACAGCAACAATGAGCAGTTCTTC. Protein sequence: CASGHSNNEQFF.

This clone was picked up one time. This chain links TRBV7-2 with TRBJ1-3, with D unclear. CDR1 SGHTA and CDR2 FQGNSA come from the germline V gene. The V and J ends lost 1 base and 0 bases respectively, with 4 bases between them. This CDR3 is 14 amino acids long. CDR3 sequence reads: CASSLDSSGNTIYF. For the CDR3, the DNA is TGTGCCAGCAGCTTAGACAGCTCTGGAAACACCATATATTTT. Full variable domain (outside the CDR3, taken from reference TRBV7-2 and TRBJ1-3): GAGVSQSPSNKVTEKGKDVELRCDPISGHTALYWYRQSLGQGLEFLIYFQGNSAPDKSGLPSDRFSAERTGGSVSTLTIQRTQQEDSAVYLCASSLDSSGNTIYFGEGSWLTVV.

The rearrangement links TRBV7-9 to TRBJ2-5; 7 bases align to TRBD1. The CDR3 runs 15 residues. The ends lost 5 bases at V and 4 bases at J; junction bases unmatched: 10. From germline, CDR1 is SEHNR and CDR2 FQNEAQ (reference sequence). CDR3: CASSPSPRQGETQYF. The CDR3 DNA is TGTGCCAGCAGCCCCTCTCCCCGACAGGGAGAGACCCAGTACTTC.

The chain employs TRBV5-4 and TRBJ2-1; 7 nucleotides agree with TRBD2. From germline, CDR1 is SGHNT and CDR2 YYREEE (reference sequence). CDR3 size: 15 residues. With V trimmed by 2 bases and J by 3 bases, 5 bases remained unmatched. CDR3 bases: TGTGCCAGCAGCTTCTCTCTAGCGGACTACAATGAGCAGTTCTTC. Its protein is CASSFSLADYNEQFF.

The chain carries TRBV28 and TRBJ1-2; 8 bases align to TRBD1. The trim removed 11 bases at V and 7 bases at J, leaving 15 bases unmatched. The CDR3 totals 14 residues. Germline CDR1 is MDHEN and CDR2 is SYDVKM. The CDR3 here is CASSPAGGGGGYTF. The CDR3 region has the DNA TGTGCCTCTTCACCCGCAGGGGGCGGGGGTGGCTACACCTTC.